The next 21 T cell receptor beta chains were all read from a single sample in a study of CD8 T cells in ankylosing spondylitis. TCRdb reprocessed the 5' RACE reads with MiXCR, giving one entry per CDR3 protein. The sample shows roughly 180,000 distinct CDR3 sequences, around 13% of them seen only once. Sequencing was done on a sample of blood, either unsorted or a sorted T cell fraction (not recorded which). These receptors came from a male donor with ankylosing spondylitis or in good health (not recorded which).

There are a few counts of this clonotype. J is TRBJ2-7 and V is TRBV2; a weak D match, TRBD2 (7 bases). Germline V lookup: CDR1 SNHLY, CDR2 FYNNEI. The germline V and J ends were trimmed by 8 bases and 1 base, with 9 bases remaining between them. This CDR3 spans 12 amino acids. The CDR3 region is CASAGASYEQYF. CDR3 in DNA: TGTGCCAGCGCGGGGGCTTCCTACGAGCAGTACTTC.

The chain carries TRBV11-2 and TRBJ2-3; weak D call: TRBD2 (6 bases). The CDR3 runs 15 residues. V was cut by 1 base and J by 6 bases, with 14 bases left in between. CDR1 and CDR2 (germline): SGHAT, FQNNGV. CDR3 amino acids: CASSLGLAMRDTQYF. CDR3 in DNA: TGTGCCAGCAGCTTAGGCCTAGCGATGAGGGATACGCAGTATTTT.

The chain recombines TRBV30 with TRBJ2-1; TRBD1 matches at 10 bases. This CDR3 is 11 amino acids long. Germline CDR1 GTSNPN, CDR2 SVGIG (reference sequence). As DNA, the CDR3 is TGTGCACAGACAGGGGGCGGTGAGCAGTTCTTC. Residues: CAQTGGGEQFF.

The rearrangement uses TRBV4-1 and TRBJ1-4; D is unresolved. The germline V gene encodes CDR1 MGHRA and CDR2 YSYEKL. The CDR3 is 12 residues long. V lost 0 bases to trimming and J lost 8 bases, with 4 bases between them. The DNA for the CDR3 is TGCGCCAGCAGCCAAGAAGGGGAAAAACTGTTTTTT. Protein sequence: CASSQEGEKLFF.

The sample holds many counts of this clonotype. The chain employs TRBV29-1 and TRBJ2-1; D is unclear. Germline CDR1 SQVTM, CDR2 ANQGSEA. The V end lost 2 bases, the J end lost 5 bases, and 7 bases lay between the germline ends. The CDR3 has 12 amino acids. The CDR3 sequence: CSVENANNEQFF. The CDR3 region has the DNA TGCAGCGTTGAAAACGCCAACAATGAGCAGTTCTTC.

This chain's CDR3 is CASSPGTTTGELFF. The DNA of the CDR3 is TGTGCCAGCAGCCCGGGGACCACCACCGGGGAGCTGTTTTTT. This chain connects TRBV7-6 to TRBJ2-2; either TRBD1 or TRBD2 may fit D (5 bases each). CDR1 and CDR2 from the germline V gene are SGHVS and FNYEAQ. This CDR3 spans 14 amino acids. Trimming pared 5 bases from V and 4 bases from J, leaving 11 bases between.

This clonotype was observed a few times. The J gene is TRBJ2-2, the V gene TRBV11-3, with D perhaps TRBD2 (7 bases). V dropped 5 bases and J dropped 5 bases, with 18 bases sitting between them. The germline V gene encodes CDR1 SGHNT and CDR2 YENEEA. CDR3 length: 16 residues. This CDR3 reads CASSPPRGRGTGELFF. CDR3 coding DNA: TGTGCCAGCAGCCCCCCCCGGGGGCGGGGGACCGGGGAGCTGTTTTTT.

This clonotype appeared a few times. This chain joins TRBV2 and TRBJ1-5; D remains unclear. Trimming removed 1 base from V and 2 bases from J, with 21 bases in between. Germline V gives CDR1 SNHLY, CDR2 FYNNEI. There are 19 residues in the CDR3. The CDR3 DNA reads as TGTGCCAGCAGTGAAGAAGCGTTAATAGGGCCTAGGGGCAATCAGCCCCAGCATTTT. This gives the protein CASSEEALIGPRGNQPQHF.

This clonotype occurred a few times. V and J are TRBV28 and TRBJ2-7; no reliable D call. Germline CDR1 is MDHEN and CDR2 is SYDVKM. The V and J ends lost 3 bases and 6 bases respectively, with 9 bases between them. The CDR3 is 12 residues long. The CDR3 DNA reads TGTGCCAGCAGTTTTAACCGACCCGAGCAGTACTTC. Its protein product is CASSFNRPEQYF.

This clonotype was found a few times. The chain links TRBV9 to TRBJ1-1, with 8 bases identical to TRBD1. CDR1 SGDLS and CDR2 YYNGEE come from the germline V gene. CDR3 length: 15 residues. V trimming: 1 base; J trimming: 1 base; junction bases outside the gene matches: 3. In nucleotides, the CDR3 is TGTGCCAGCAGCGTATCAGGGACAGGGAACACTGAAGCTTTCTTT. Translation gives CASSVSGTGNTEAFF. Combining the CDR3 with reference TRBV9 and TRBJ1-1 gives the whole variable domain DSGVTQTPKHLITATGQRVTLRCSPRSGDLSVYWYQQSLDQGLQFLIQYYNGEERAKGNILERFSAQQFPDLHSELNLSSLELGDSALYFCASSVSGTGNTEAFFGQGTRLTVV.

The CDR3 spells CASSLAWDIPYEQYF. In nucleotides, the CDR3 is TGTGCCAGCAGCTTAGCTTGGGATATCCCCTACGAGCAGTACTTC. The V and J genes are TRBV7-9 and TRBJ2-7; D is unclear. Looked up from germline, CDR1 is SEHNR and CDR2 is FQNEAQ (reference sequence). Trimming stripped 0 bases from V and 2 bases from J, with 11 bases between. The CDR3 has 15 amino acids.

This chain links TRBV30 with TRBJ2-2, with D tentatively TRBD2 (5 bases). The CDR3 extends over 11 amino acids. CDR1 GTSNPN and CDR2 SVGIG come from the germline V gene (reference sequence). V lost 2 bases, J lost 7 bases, and 5 bases lay in between. DNA of the CDR3: TGTGCCTGGAGTCGGGGCGGGGAGCTGTTTTTT. It codes for CAWSRGGELFF.

This clonotype was picked up a small number of times. This chain links TRBV4-1 with TRBJ2-7; D ambiguous. V was trimmed by 1 base and J by 5 bases, leaving 9 bases between them. The CDR3 has 13 residues. Germline V gene sequence: CDR1 MGHRA, CDR2 YSYEKL. In nucleotides, the CDR3 is TGCGCCAGCAGCCAAGCATGGCAGGACGAGCAGTACTTC. Its translation is CASSQAWQDEQYF.

The genes are TRBV27 and TRBJ2-7; a possible D gene is TRBD1 (6 bases). Germline V gene lookup returns CDR1 MNHEY and CDR2 SMNVEV (reference sequence). V was cut by 3 bases and J by 3 bases, with 15 bases left in between. The CDR3 spans 15 residues. The CDR3 coding sequence is TGTGCCAGCAGTTTTGAGGGGGAGACTTACTACGAGCAGTACTTC. The encoded protein is CASSFEGETYYEQYF.

This clonotype has at least ten counts. The J gene is TRBJ2-1, the V gene TRBV12-3 or TRBV12-4; D possibly corresponds to TRBD2 (6 bases). Trimming shortened V by 9 bases and J by 6 bases, and 18 bases separated the two germline ends. The CDR3 covers 14 residues. CDR3 in amino acids: CASSGDFPGNEQFF. The CDR3 nucleotides read TGTGCCAGTTCGGGGGACTTCCCGGGCAATGAGCAGTTCTTC.

CDR3 sequence: CASSLTQGNTEAFF. The CDR3 DNA follows: TGTGCCAGCAGCTTAACCCAGGGTAACACTGAAGCTTTCTTT. J is TRBJ1-1 and V is TRBV7-9; perhaps TRBD1 as D (5 bases). Trimming took off 2 bases at V and 2 bases at J, with 9 bases between the two ends. CDR1 and CDR2 from the germline V gene are SEHNR and FQNEAQ (reference sequence). This CDR3 has 14 amino acids. Together with reference TRBV7-9 and TRBJ1-1, the CDR3 gives the full variable domain: DTGVSQNPRHKITKRGQNVTFRCDPISEHNRLYWYRQTLGQGPEFLTYFQNEAQLEKSRLLSDRFSAERPKGSFSTLEIQRTEQGDSAMYLCASSLTQGNTEAFFGQGTRLTVV.

The CDR3 DNA reads TGTGCCAGCAGCCCCCTCTTCCTAGCGGGGCCTTCTAGCACAGATACGCAGTATTTT. Encoded protein: CASSPLFLAGPSSTDTQYF. The chain joins TRBV5-6 to TRBJ2-3; 9 bases are a match to TRBD2. Unmatched junction bases numbered 15, after V lost 4 bases and J lost 0 bases. The germline CDR1 and CDR2 sequences are SGHDT and YYEEEE. This CDR3 is 19 amino acids long.

This clonotype was seen ten or more times. The chain combines TRBV27 with TRBJ1-2, with 7 positions matching TRBD1. Germline V gives CDR1 MNHEY, CDR2 SMNVEV (reference sequence). The CDR3 totals 12 residues. The V and J ends lost 8 bases and 6 bases, in that order; junction bases with no gene match: 6. The CDR3 DNA follows: TGTGCCAGCGCGACAGGGAGGAATGGCTACACCTTC. Amino acids: CASATGRNGYTF.

The chain joins TRBV2 to TRBJ2-7, with 7 bases identical to TRBD1. Germline V lookup: CDR1 SNHLY, CDR2 FYNNEI. The CDR3 runs to 15 residues. With 4 bases clipped from V and 2 bases from J, the junction kept 8 bases outside the gene matches. As DNA, the CDR3 is TGTGCCAGCAGTGCCGCCGGGACAGCTACCTACGAGCAGTACTTC. It encodes CASSAAGTATYEQYF. The full variable domain, completed using reference TRBV2 and TRBJ2-7, is EPEVTQTPSHQVTQMGQEVILRCVPISNHLYFYWYRQILGQKVEFLVSFYNNEISEKSEIFDDQFSVERPDGSNFTLKIRSTKLEDSAMYFCASSAAGTATYEQYFGPGTRLTVT.

The sample holds a few counts of this clonotype. The J gene is TRBJ1-4, the V gene TRBV2; D might be TRBD1 (5 bases). V was shortened by 6 bases and J by 3 bases, with 20 bases between the two germline ends. The CDR3 runs to 17 residues. The germline gives CDR1 SNHLY, CDR2 FYNNEI. CDR3 in DNA: TGTGCCAGCAGAGAGACGACAGACTCTGGGGCTAATGAAAAACTGTTTTTT. The encoded protein is CASRETTDSGANEKLFF.

This chain connects TRBV5-6 to TRBJ2-5; 8 bases align to TRBD1. There are 16 residues in the CDR3. The V gene's germline CDR1 is SGHDT and CDR2 YYEEEE. The trim removed 2 bases at V and 2 bases at J, leaving 8 bases unmatched. This chain's CDR3 is CASSLRPRDRQETQYF. Written as DNA, the CDR3 is TGTGCCAGCAGCTTAAGACCCCGGGACAGGCAAGAGACCCAGTACTTC.